These T cell receptor beta chains were read from a single sample in a study of identical twins. MiXCR, applied by TCRdb to the 5' RACE reads, yields one record per CDR3 protein. The sample carries roughly 690,000 distinct CDR3 sequences, around 6% recorded once. The specimen was naive T cells sorted from blood. These receptors were taken from a man between 18 and 29 years old in good health. The CDR3 runs from the conserved cysteine through the conserved F or W. The D gene is left open where the match is weak. Rows give clone size only sometimes, using once, few, many, or a class for an expanded clone.

clone_size	d_call	v_call	cdr3_length	j_call	cdr3_aa	cdr3_nt
few	TRBD1	TRBV6-2/TRBV6-3	15	TRBJ1-1	CASSLTGRSGTEAFF	TGTGCCAGCAGTCTGACAGGGAGGAGCGGCACTGAAGCTTTCTTT
many	TRBD2	TRBV12-3/TRBV12-4	15	TRBJ2-3	CASSQVGTSRDTQYF	TGTGCCAGCAGTCAGGTGGGGACTAGCAGAGATACGCAGTATTTT
few	TRBD2	TRBV5-6	16	TRBJ2-3	CASSVRLAGATDTQYF	TGTGCCAGCAGCGTACGACTAGCGGGAGCCACAGATACGCAGTATTTT
few	TRBD2	TRBV28	15	TRBJ2-7	CASSFGGLAGVEQYF	TGTGCCAGCAGTTTCGGTGGACTAGCGGGAGTCGAGCAGTACTTC
many	NA	TRBV24-1	17	TRBJ2-1	CATSDSGPPSSYNEQFF	TGTGCCACCAGTGATTCGGGACCGCCCAGCTCCTACAATGAGCAGTTCTTC
NA	NA	TRBV6-5	16	TRBJ2-3	CASSYRPGAFTDTQYF	TGTGCCAGCAGTTACCGACCAGGGGCCTTCACAGATACGCAGTATTTT
many	NA	TRBV10-1	14	TRBJ2-2	CASSLTGTTGELFF	TGCGCCAGCAGCCTCACAGGGACGACCGGGGAGCTGTTTTTT
NA	NA	TRBV5-4	16	TRBJ1-3	CASSLEGPLTGNTIYF	TGTGCCAGCAGCTTGGAAGGCCCATTAACAGGAAACACCATATATTTT
few	NA	TRBV20-1	10	TRBJ1-2	CSARAGRYTF	TGCAGTGCTAGAGCCGGGCGGTACACCTTC
many	NA	TRBV7-2	12	TRBJ2-1	CASSLPGTRQFF	TGTGCCAGCAGCCTACCCGGGACCCGGCAGTTCTTC
NA	TRBD2	TRBV7-9	15	TRBJ2-1	CASRSPGLAANEQFF	TGTGCCAGCAGGTCCCCGGGACTAGCAGCAAATGAGCAGTTCTTC
many	NA	TRBV6-1	15	TRBJ1-6	CASTTAGVDNSPLHF	TGTGCCAGCACAACAGCAGGGGTTGATAATTCACCCCTCCACTTT
few	NA	TRBV7-2	14	TRBJ2-7	CASSFTRSTYEQYF	TGTGCCAGCAGCTTCACTCGGTCAACCTACGAGCAGTACTTC
many	NA	TRBV24-1	12	TRBJ2-1	CATSDPLNEQFF	TGTGCCACCAGTGACCCCCTTAATGAGCAGTTCTTC
NA	NA	TRBV27	14	TRBJ2-3	CASSLPTSTDTQYF	TGTGCCAGCAGTCTCCCGACTAGCACAGATACGCAGTATTTT
few	NA	TRBV20-1	12	TRBJ2-1	CSAPRLDNEQFF	TGCAGTGCTCCCCGACTAGACAATGAGCAGTTCTTC
NA	NA	TRBV7-2	14	TRBJ2-7	CASSQHGVRYEQYF	TGTGCCAGCAGCCAACACGGGGTACGCTACGAGCAGTACTTC
many	TRBD1	TRBV12-3/TRBV12-4	14	TRBJ2-7	CASSLAQGSGEQYF	TGTGCCAGCAGTTTAGCACAGGGGAGTGGCGAGCAGTACTTC
few	NA	TRBV20-1	12	TRBJ2-2	CSASGIGGELFF	TGCAGTGCTAGTGGAATCGGTGGGGAGCTGTTTTTT
few	NA	TRBV7-9	15	TRBJ2-3	CASSEGPGSTDTQYF	TGTGCCAGCAGTGAGGGGCCTGGTAGCACAGATACGCAGTATTTT
few	NA	TRBV24-1	11	TRBJ1-4	CATSGREKLFF	TGTGCCACCAGTGGACGTGAAAAACTGTTTTTT
few	NA	TRBV12-3/TRBV12-4	16	TRBJ2-1	CASSLISGVSYNEQFF	TGTGCCAGCAGTTTAATTTCGGGGGTCTCCTACAATGAGCAGTTCTTC
few	NA	TRBV7-8	14	TRBJ2-5	CASSLSQSGETQYF	TGTGCCAGCAGCTTGTCCCAAAGCGGGGAGACCCAGTACTTC
NA	NA	TRBV28	15	TRBJ1-1	CASSLPGGENTEAFF	TGTGCCAGCAGTTTACCGGGGGGGGAGAACACTGAAGCTTTCTTT
few	TRBD1	TRBV7-2	17	TRBJ1-1	CASFRDRITVLNTEAFF	TGTGCCAGCTTCCGGGACAGAATAACAGTATTGAACACTGAAGCTTTCTTT
many	TRBD2	TRBV3-1	14	TRBJ2-1	CASSHGGLTNEQFF	TGTGCCAGCAGCCATGGGGGACTAACCAATGAGCAGTTCTTC
few	NA	TRBV28	14	TRBJ1-1	CASSFLLGRAEAFF	TGTGCCAGCAGTTTCCTACTCGGGAGGGCTGAAGCTTTCTTT
few	NA	TRBV15	15	TRBJ2-2	CATSRAGTDTGELFF	TGTGCCACCAGCAGAGCGGGGACGGACACCGGGGAGCTGTTTTTT
NA	TRBD2	TRBV6-4	21	TRBJ2-3	CASRELFWTGDSSGRTDTQYF	TGTGCCAGCAGGGAACTCTTTTGGACCGGCGATTCTAGCGGGAGGACAGATACGCAGTATTTT
many	NA	TRBV20-1	15	TRBJ2-7	CSARDPSGSSYEQYF	TGCAGTGCTAGAGATCCCAGCGGAAGCTCCTACGAGCAGTACTTC
NA	NA	TRBV24-1	15	TRBJ2-1	CATSDLADGHNEQFF	TGTGCCACCAGTGATTTAGCAGACGGACACAATGAGCAGTTCTTC
many	NA	TRBV27	15	TRBJ2-1	CASSLGAETYNEQFF	TGTGCCAGCAGTTTAGGGGCGGAGACCTACAATGAGCAGTTCTTC
many	TRBD2	TRBV5-1	17	TRBJ2-1	CASSLTGTSGSGNEQFF	TGCGCCAGCAGCTTAACTGGGACTAGCGGGAGTGGTAATGAGCAGTTCTTC
NA	NA	TRBV5-1	16	TRBJ2-3	CASSPKNTTSTDTQYF	TGCGCCAGCAGCCCCAAGAACACAACTAGCACAGATACGCAGTATTTT
many	NA	TRBV24-1	15	TRBJ1-1	CATSDPGTGNTEAFF	TGTGCCACCAGTGACCCGGGCACAGGGAACACTGAAGCTTTCTTT
NA	TRBD2	TRBV13	16	TRBJ2-2	CASSSGASGYTGELFF	TGTGCCAGCAGCTCCGGGGCTAGCGGATACACCGGGGAGCTGTTTTTT